The 14 T cell receptor beta chains below come from one sample, sequenced in a study of blood T cell repertoires in COVID-19. Some clones are missing from TCRdb's copy, which holds only in-frame ones; the method was immunoSEQ multiplex PCR. This table holds under 200,000 clones, 75% to 90% found once. The sample comprised peripheral blood. Every receptor here comes from a man between 60 and 70 years old with acute or convalescent COVID-19.

This rearrangement joins TRBV7-8 to TRBJ1-2, with 7 bases aligning to TRBD1. The ends lost 4 bases at V and 7 bases at J; junction bases unmatched: 12. This CDR3 comprises 15 residues. The germline gives CDR1 SGHVS, CDR2 FQNEAQ. The CDR3 protein is CASSSGTAGLGGYTF. DNA of the CDR3: TGTGCCAGCAGCTCCGGGACAGCCGGATTGGGTGGCTACACCTTC.

The chain has TRBV7-9 and TRBJ2-1; 7 bases fit TRBD1. The V and J ends lost 0 bases and 13 bases, in that order; junction bases with no gene match: 18. Germline CDR1 is SEHNR and CDR2 is FQNEAQ (reference sequence). CDR3 length: 17 residues. The CDR3 here is CASSLARGRFRGSDQFF. For the CDR3, the DNA is TGTGCCAGCAGCTTAGCGAGGGGGCGCTTTAGAGGATCAGATCAGTTCTTC.

V usage is TRBV27 and J usage is TRBJ2-3, with D unresolved. Germline V gene lookup returns CDR1 MNHEY and CDR2 SMNVEV (reference sequence). V was trimmed by 3 bases and J by 6 bases, leaving 10 bases between them. The CDR3 is 13 residues long. The CDR3 DNA reads TGTGCCAGCAGTTTCATAAATGAGGATACGCAGTATTTT. This codes for CASSFINEDTQYF.

V and J are TRBV27 and TRBJ1-5, with D unclear. Germline V gives CDR1 MNHEY, CDR2 SMNVEV (reference sequence). V lost 2 bases and J 11 bases, leaving 13 bases between the germline ends. CDR3 length equals 13 residues. CDR3 coding DNA: TGTGCCAGCAGTTTAAACTCGCGCACGGCCCAGCATTTT. This codes for CASSLNSRTAQHF.

The chain has TRBV6-2 or TRBV6-3 and TRBJ1-2, with 7 nucleotides matching TRBD1. The CDR3 covers 13 residues. Germline-derived CDR1 and CDR2 are MNHEY and SVGEGT. The trim removed 4 bases at V and 8 bases at J, leaving 7 bases unmatched. Written as DNA, the CDR3 is TGTGCCAGCAGTTCCATACAGGGGACGGGCTACACCTTC. Translating gives CASSSIQGTGYTF.

Only one count was recorded for this clone. The rearrangement links TRBV28 to TRBJ1-6; TRBD1 matches 7 bases. Losses at the gene ends were 6 bases for V and 7 bases for J; bases not matched to a gene: 3. This CDR3 has 13 amino acids. Germline assignment: CDR1 MDHEN and CDR2 SYDVKM. The CDR3 coding sequence is TGTGCCAGCAGCGACAGGGTCAATTCACCCCTCCACTTT. Amino acid sequence: CASSDRVNSPLHF.

This clone came up a few times. The chain carries TRBV11-2 and TRBJ1-6; D is unclear. V was trimmed by 5 bases and J by 8 bases, leaving 16 bases between them. The germline V gene has CDR1 SGHAT and CDR2 FQNNGV. This CDR3 has 15 residues. Here the CDR3 reads CASSLSQGRYSPLHF. CDR3 DNA sequence: TGTGCCAGCAGCCTATCCCAAGGGAGGTATTCACCCCTCCACTTT.

This clone was counted between two and nine times. The chain recombines TRBV5-1 with TRBJ1-1; D not resolved. V lost 0 bases and J lost 3, with 6 bases in between. Looked up from germline, CDR1 is SGHRS and CDR2 is YFSETQ. The CDR3 extends over 13 amino acids. CDR3 coding DNA: TGCGCCAGCAGCTTGGGCAGTTACACTGAAGCTTTCTTT. Translation: CASSLGSYTEAFF.

This sequence joins TRBV21-1 and TRBJ2-4; the D call in the table, TRBD2, was not verified against the DNA. TRBV21-1 is deemed a pseudogene. The CDR3 has 15 amino acids. The CDR3 loop is CASSTAALAKNIQYF. In DNA, the CDR3 is TGTGCCAGCAGCACGGCGGCTCTAGCCAAAAACATTCAGTACTTC.

This clone was counted only a few times. J is TRBJ2-3 and V is TRBV15; no reliable D call. The CDR3 runs 13 residues. Germline-derived CDR1 and CDR2 are LNHNV and YYDKDF (reference sequence). V shed 0 bases and J shed 6 bases, with 7 bases lying between them. The CDR3 bases are TGTGCCACCAGCAGAGACGAGCTGGATACGCAGTATTTT. This sequence encodes CATSRDELDTQYF.

The V and J genes are TRBV18 and TRBJ2-7; D is perhaps TRBD2 (5 bases). The CDR3 loop spans 14 amino acids. Germline assignment: CDR1 KGHSH and CDR2 LQKENI. The ends were cut back, 7 bases at V and 2 bases at J, with 15 bases in the middle. The CDR3 DNA sequence: TGTGCCAGCTTAAAGAGCGGTGAAACCTACGAGCAGTACTTC. Translating it yields CASLKSGETYEQYF.

The chain is built from TRBV2 and TRBJ2-3; TRBD1 matches at 7 bases. The CDR3 has 12 residues. Unmatched junction bases numbered 5, after V lost 8 bases and J lost 6 bases. Germline V gene sequence: CDR1 SNHLY, CDR2 FYNNEI. The CDR3 region has the DNA TGTGCCAGCGCCGGGACAGCGGATACGCAGTATTTT. Protein product: CASAGTADTQYF.

The chain is built from TRBV30 and TRBJ2-2; D unresolved. V lost 0 bases and J 6 bases, leaving 14 bases between the germline ends. Germline lookup yields CDR1 GTSNPN and CDR2 SVGIG (reference sequence). The CDR3 consists of 15 residues. The chain's CDR3 is CAWSVLKVSAGELFF. The CDR3, as DNA: TGTGCCTGGAGTGTACTAAAGGTTTCGGCCGGGGAGCTGTTTTTT.

This clone has just a few counts. V usage is TRBV18 and J usage is TRBJ1-6; D perhaps matches TRBD1 (5 bases). V gave up 3 bases and J gave up 7 bases, with 13 bases separating them. This CDR3 comprises 15 residues. The germline V gene has CDR1 KGHSH and CDR2 LQKENI. In nucleotides, the CDR3 is TGTGCCAGCTCACCTTCCTCAGGGATAAATTCACCCCTCCACTTT. Translating it yields CASSPSSGINSPLHF.